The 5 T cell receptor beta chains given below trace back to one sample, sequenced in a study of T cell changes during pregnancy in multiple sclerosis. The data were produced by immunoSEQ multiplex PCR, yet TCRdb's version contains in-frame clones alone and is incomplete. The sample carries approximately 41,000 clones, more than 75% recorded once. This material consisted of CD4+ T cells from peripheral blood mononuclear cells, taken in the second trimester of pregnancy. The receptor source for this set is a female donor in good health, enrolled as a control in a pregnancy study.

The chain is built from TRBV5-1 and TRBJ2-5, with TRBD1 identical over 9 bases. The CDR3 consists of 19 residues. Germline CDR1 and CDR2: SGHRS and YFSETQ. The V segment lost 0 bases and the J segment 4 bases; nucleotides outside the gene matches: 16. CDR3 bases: TGCGCCAGCAGCTTGGCCCCGAAGATGGGACAGGGAAGGAGAGAGACCCAGTACTTC. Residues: CASSLAPKMGQGRRETQYF.

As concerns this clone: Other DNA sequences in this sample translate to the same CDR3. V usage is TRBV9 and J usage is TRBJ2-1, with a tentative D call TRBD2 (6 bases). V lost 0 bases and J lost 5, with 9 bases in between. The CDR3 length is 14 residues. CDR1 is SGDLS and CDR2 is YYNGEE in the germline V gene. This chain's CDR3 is CASSVVGGNNEQFF. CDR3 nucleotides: TGTGCCAGCAGCGTAGTGGGAGGTAACAATGAGCAGTTCTTC.

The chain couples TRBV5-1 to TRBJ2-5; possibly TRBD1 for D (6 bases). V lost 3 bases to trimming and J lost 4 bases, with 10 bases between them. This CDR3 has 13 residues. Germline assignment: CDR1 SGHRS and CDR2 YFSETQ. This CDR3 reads CASSSTGLETQYF. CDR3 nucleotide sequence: TGCGCCAGCAGCTCTACAGGGTTAGAGACCCAGTACTTC.

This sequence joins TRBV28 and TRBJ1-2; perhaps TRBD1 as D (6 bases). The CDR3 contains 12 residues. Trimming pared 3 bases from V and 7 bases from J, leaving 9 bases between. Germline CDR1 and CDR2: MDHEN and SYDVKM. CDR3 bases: TGTGCCAGCAGTTTCAGGGGCTCTGGCTACACCTTC. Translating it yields CASSFRGSGYTF.

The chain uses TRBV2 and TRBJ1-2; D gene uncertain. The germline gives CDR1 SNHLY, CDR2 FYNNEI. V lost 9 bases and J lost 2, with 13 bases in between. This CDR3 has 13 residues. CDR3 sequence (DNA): TGTGCCAGTGTACCGGGAGGAAACTATGGCTACACCTTC. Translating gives CASVPGGNYGYTF.